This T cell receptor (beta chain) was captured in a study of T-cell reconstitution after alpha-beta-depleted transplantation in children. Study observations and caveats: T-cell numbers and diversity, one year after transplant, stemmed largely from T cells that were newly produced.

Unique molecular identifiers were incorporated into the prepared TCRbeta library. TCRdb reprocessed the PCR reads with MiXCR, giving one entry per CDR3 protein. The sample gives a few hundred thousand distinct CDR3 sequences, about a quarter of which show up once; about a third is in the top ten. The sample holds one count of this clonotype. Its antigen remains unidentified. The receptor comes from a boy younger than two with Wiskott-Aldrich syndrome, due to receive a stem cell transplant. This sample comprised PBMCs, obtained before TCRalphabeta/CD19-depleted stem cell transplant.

The CDR3 region is CSASPIADEQFF. The CDR3 DNA is TGCAGTGCTAGTCCCATAGCGGATGAGCAGTTCTTC. The chain employs TRBV20-1 and TRBJ2-1, with D possibly matching TRBD2 (6 bases). V lost 3 bases and J 8 bases, leaving 11 bases between the germline ends. CDR1 is DFQATT, CDR2 SNEGSKA, per germline (reference sequence). CDR3 length equals 12 residues.